The clone carrying this T cell receptor (beta chain) occurred a few times. Gene names and germline refer to mouse. The read terminates 4 residues before the CDR3 end, so the remaining end is supplied by the germline J gene. Following extraction, RNA underwent reverse transcription to cDNA, which served as the sequencing template. Profiling relied on immunoSEQ multiplex PCR, and the TCRdb table lists in-frame clones only, not all of them. This repertoire lists about 270,000 clones without singletons; roughly 1.2% sits in the top ten. This record belongs to a study of CD8+ T cells in alopecia areata. The study sorted pooled cutaneous lymph node cells by CD4, CD8alpha, NKG2D, NKG2ACE and other markers. CDR1 and CDR2 from the germline V gene are LGHNA and YNLKQL (reference sequence). Trimming took 0 bases from V and 3 from J, leaving 8 bases between them. The CDR3 spans 14 residues.

This sequence originates from a C3H/HeJ mouse with alopecia areata. The strain bears MHC haplotype H2-k. The chain combines TRBV5 with TRBJ1-2; tentative D call: TRBD1 (5 bases). The specimen sequenced was CD4+ T cells sorted from a lymph node. CDR3 amino acids: CASSQDWGDSDYTF. The CDR3 bases that were read are TGTGCCAGCAGCCAAGATTGGGGGGACTCC.